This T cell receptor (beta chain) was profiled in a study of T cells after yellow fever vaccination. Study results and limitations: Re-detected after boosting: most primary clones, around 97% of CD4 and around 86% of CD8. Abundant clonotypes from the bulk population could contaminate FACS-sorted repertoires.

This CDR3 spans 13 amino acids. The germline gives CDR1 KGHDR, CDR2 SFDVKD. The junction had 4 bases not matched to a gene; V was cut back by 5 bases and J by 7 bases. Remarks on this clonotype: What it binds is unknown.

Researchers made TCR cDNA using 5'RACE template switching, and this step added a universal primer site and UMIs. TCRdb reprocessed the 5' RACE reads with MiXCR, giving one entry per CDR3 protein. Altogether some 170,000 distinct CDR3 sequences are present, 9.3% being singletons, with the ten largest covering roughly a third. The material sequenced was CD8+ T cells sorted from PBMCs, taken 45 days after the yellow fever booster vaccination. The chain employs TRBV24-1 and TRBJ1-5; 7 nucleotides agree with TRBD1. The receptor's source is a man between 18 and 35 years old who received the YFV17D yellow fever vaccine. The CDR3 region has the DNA TGTGCCACCAGTGCGACAGGGCGGCAGCCCCAGCATTTT. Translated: CATSATGRQPQHF.